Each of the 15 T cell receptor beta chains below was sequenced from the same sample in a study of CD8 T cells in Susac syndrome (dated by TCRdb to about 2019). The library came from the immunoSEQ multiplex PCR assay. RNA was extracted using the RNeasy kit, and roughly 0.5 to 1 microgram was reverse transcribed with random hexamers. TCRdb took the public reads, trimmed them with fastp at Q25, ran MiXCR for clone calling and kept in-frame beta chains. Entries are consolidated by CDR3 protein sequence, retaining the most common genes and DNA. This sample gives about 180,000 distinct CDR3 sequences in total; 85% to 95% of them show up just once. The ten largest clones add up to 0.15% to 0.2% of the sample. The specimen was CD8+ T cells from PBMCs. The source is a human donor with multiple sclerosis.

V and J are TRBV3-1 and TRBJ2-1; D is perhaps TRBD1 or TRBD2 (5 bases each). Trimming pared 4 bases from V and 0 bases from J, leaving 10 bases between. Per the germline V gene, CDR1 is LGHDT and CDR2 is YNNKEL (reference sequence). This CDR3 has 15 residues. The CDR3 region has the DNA TGTGCCAGCAGCCGGGACGTCAGCTCCTACAATGAGCAGTTCTTC. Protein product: CASSRDVSSYNEQFF.

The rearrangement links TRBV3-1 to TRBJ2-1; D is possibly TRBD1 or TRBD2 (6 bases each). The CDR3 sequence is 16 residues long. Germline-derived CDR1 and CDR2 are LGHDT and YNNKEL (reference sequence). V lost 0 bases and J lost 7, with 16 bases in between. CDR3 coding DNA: TGTGCCAGCAGCCAAGAAGGAGGGGGGTTTTGGAATGAGCAGTTCTTC. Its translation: CASSQEGGGFWNEQFF.

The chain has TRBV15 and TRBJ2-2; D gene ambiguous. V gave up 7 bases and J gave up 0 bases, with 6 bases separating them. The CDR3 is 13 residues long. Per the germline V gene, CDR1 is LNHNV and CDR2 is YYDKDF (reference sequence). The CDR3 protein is CATMGSNTGELFF. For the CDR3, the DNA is TGTGCCACCATGGGATCGAACACCGGGGAGCTGTTTTTT.

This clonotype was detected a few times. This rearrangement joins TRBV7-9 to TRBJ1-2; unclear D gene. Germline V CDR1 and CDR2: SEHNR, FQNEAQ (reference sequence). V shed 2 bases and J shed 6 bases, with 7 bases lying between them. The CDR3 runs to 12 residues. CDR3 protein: CASSLSGDGYTF. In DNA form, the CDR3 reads TGTGCCAGCAGCTTATCAGGCGATGGCTACACCTTC.

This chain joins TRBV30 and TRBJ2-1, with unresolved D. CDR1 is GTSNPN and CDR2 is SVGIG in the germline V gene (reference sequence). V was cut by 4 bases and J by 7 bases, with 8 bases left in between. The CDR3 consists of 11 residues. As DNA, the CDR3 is TGTGCCTGGACCCTTACGAATGAGCAGTTCTTC. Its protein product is CAWTLTNEQFF.

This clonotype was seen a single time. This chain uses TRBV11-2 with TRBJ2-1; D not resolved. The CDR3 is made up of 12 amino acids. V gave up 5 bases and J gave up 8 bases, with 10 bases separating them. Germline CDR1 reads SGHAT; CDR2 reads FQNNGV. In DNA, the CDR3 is TGTGCCAGCAGCCCCGGATGGCATGAGCAGTTCTTC. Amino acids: CASSPGWHEQFF.

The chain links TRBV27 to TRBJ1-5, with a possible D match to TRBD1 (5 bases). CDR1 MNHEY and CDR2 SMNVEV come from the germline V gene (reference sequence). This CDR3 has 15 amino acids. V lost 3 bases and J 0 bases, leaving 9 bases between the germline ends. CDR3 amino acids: CASSFLGDSNQPQHF. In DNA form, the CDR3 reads TGTGCCAGCAGTTTTTTGGGGGATAGCAATCAGCCCCAGCATTTT.

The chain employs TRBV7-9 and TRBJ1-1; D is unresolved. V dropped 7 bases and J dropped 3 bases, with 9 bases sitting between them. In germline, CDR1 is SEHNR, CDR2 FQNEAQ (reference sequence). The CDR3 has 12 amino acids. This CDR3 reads CASTRIDTEAFF. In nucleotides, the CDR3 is TGTGCCAGCACCCGGATTGACACTGAAGCTTTCTTT. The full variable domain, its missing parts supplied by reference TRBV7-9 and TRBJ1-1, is DTGVSQNPRHKITKRGQNVTFRCDPISEHNRLYWYRQTLGQGPEFLTYFQNEAQLEKSRLLSDRFSAERPKGSFSTLEIQRTEQGDSAMYLCASTRIDTEAFFGQGTRLTVV.

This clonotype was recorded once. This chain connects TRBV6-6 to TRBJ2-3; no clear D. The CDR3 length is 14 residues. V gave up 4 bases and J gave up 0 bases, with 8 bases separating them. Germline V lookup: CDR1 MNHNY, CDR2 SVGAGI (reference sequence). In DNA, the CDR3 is TGTGCCAGCAGTTTGACCGCTAGCACAGATACGCAGTATTTT. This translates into CASSLTASTDTQYF.

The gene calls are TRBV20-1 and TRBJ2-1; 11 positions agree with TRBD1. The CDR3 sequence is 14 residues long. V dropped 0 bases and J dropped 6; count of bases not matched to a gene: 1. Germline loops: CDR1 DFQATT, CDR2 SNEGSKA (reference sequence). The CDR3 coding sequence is TGCAGTGCTAGAGAGGGGACAGGGGGCAATGAGCAGTTCTTC. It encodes CSAREGTGGNEQFF.

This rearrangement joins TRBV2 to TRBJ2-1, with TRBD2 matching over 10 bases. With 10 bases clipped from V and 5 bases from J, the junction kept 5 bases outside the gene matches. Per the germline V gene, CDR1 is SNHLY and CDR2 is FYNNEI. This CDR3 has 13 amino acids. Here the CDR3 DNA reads TGTGCCATAACTAGCGGGACCAACAATGAGCAGTTCTTC. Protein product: CAITSGTNNEQFF.

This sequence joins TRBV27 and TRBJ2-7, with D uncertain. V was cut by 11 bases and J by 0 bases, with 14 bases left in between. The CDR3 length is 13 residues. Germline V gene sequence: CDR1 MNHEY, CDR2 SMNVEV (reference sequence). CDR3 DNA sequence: TGTGCCGCGTCTCGGTCGGGCTCCTACGAGCAGTACTTC. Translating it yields CAASRSGSYEQYF.

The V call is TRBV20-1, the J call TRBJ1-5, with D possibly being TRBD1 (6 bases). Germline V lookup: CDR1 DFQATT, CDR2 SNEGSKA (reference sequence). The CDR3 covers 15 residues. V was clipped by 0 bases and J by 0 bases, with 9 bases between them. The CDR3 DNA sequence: TGCAGTGCTAGAGAATTAGGGGGTAGCAATCAGCCCCAGCATTTT. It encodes CSARELGGSNQPQHF.

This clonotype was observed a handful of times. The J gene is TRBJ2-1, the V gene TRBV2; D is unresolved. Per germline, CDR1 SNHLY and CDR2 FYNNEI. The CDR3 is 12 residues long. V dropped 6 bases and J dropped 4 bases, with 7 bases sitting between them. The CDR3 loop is CASRGAYNEQFF. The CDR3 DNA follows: TGTGCCAGCAGGGGTGCTTACAATGAGCAGTTCTTC.

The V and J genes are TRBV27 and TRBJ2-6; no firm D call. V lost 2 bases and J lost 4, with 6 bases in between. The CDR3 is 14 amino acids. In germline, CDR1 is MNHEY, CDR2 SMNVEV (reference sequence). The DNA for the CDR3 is TGTGCCAGCAGTTTACTCCCCGGGGCCAACGTCCTGACTTTC. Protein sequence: CASSLLPGANVLTF. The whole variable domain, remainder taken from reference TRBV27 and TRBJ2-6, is EAQVTQNPRYLITVTGKKLTVTCSQNMNHEYMSWYRQDPGLGLRQIYYSMNVEVTDKGDVPEGYKVSRKEKRNFPLILESPSPNQTSLYFCASSLLPGANVLTFGAGSRLTVL.